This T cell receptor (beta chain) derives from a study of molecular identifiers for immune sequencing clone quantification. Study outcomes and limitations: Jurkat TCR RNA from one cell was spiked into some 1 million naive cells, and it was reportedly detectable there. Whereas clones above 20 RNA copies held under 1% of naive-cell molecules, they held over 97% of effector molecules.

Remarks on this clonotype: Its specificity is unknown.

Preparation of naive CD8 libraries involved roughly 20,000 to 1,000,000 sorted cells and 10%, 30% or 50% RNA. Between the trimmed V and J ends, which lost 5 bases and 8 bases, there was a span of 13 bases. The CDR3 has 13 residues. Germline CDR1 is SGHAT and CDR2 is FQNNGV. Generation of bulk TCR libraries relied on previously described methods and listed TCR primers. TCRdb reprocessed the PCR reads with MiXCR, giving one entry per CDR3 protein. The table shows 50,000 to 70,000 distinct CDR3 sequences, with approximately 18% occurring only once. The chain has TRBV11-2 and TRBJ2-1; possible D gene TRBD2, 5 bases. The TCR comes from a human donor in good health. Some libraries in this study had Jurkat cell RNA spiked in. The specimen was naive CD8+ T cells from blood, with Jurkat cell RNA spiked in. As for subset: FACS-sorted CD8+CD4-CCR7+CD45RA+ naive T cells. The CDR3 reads CASSEEADDEQFF. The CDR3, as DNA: TGTGCCAGCAGCGAGGAGGCTGACGATGAGCAGTTCTTC.